This T cell receptor (beta chain) originates from a study of T cell changes during pregnancy in multiple sclerosis. This table comes from immunoSEQ multiplex PCR, and its TCRdb copy is limited to in-frame clones, with some not included. The sample lists fewer than 40,000 clones, approximately 90% occurring once. A note on this clone: At one end, the junction sequence differs from germline, possibly due to a read error.

There are 18 residues in the CDR3. Looked up from germline, CDR1 is SSHAT and CDR2 is FNYEAQ (reference sequence). This clonotype was obtained from a female donor in good health, enrolled as a control in a pregnancy study. The chain has TRBV7-7 and TRBJ2-5, with 7 bases that match TRBD1. Material: CD4+ T cells from peripheral blood mononuclear cells, obtained in the first trimester of pregnancy. CDR3 in amino acids: CASSSEEDTGAGGETQYF. The CDR3 DNA follows: TGTGCTAGCAGCTCGGAAGAGGATACAGGGGCTGGTGGAGAGACCCAGTACTTC.